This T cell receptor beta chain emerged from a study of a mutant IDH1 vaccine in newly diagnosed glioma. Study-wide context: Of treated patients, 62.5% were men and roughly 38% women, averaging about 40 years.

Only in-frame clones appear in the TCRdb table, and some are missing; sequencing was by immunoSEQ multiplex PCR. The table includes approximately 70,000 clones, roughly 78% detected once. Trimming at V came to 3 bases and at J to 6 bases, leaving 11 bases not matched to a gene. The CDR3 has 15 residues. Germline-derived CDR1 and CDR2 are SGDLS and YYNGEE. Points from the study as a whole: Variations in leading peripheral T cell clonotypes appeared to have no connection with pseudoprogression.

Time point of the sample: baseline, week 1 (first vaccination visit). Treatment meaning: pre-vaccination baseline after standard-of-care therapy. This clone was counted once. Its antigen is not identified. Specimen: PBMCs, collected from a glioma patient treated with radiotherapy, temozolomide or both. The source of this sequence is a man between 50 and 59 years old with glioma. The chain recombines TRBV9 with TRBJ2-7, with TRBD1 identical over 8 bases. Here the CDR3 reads CASSGGGQGATEQYF. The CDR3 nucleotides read TGTGCCAGCAGCGGCGGAGGGCAGGGGGCTACCGAGCAGTACTTC. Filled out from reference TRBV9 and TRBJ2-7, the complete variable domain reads DSGVTQTPKHLITATGQRVTLRCSPRSGDLSVYWYQQSLDQGLQFLIQYYNGEERAKGNILERFSAQQFPDLHSELNLSSLELGDSALYFCASSGGGQGATEQYFGPGTRLTVT.